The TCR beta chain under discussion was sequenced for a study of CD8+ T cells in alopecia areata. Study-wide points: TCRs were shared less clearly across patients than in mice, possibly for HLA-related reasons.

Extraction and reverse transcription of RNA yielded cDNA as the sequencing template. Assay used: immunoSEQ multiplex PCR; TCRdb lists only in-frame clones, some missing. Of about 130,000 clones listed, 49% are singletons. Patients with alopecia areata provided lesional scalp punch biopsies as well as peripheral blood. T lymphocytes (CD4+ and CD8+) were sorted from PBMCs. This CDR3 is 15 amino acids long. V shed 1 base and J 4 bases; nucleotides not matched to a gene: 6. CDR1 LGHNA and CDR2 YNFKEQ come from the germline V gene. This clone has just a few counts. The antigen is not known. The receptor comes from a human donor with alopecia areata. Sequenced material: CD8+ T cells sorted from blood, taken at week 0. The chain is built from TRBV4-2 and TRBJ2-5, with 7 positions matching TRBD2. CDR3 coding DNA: TGTGCCAGCAGCCAAGCGGGGGGAGGTGGAGAGACCCAGTACTTC. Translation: CASSQAGGGGETQYF.